The clone carrying this T cell receptor (beta chain) was found a few times. V shed 7 bases, J shed 5 bases, and the junction held 8 bases outside the gene matches. In germline, CDR1 is SNHLY, CDR2 FYNNEI. The CDR3 runs 13 residues. The sample originates from a study of patients and donors after allogeneic stem cell transplantation. TCRdb used MiXCR to reprocess the RT-PCR reads, holding one entry per CDR3 protein. This sample has 920,000 or so distinct CDR3 sequences, with more than 15% found just once. This sequence joins TRBV2 and TRBJ2-7; 7 nucleotides line up with TRBD1. The TCR originated in a human donor who was either an allogeneic HSCT recipient or a stem cell or donor lymphocyte infusion donor (not recorded which). It is not recorded whose cells these are; they may come from a transplant donor. Sample: blood, either unsorted or a sorted T cell fraction (not recorded which). Here the CDR3 reads CASNVRGRDEQYF. The CDR3 coding sequence is TGTGCCAGCAACGTAAGGGGGCGCGACGAGCAGTACTTC.